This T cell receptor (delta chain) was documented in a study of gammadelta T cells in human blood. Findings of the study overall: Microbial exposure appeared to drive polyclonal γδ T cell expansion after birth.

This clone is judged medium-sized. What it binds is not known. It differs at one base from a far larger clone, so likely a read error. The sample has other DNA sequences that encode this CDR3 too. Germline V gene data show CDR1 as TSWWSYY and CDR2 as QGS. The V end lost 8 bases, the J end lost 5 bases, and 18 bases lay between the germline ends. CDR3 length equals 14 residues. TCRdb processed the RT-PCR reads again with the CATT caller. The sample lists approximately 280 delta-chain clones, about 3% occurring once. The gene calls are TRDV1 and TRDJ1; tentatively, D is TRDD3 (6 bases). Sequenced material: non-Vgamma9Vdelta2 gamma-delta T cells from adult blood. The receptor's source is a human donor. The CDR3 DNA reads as TGTGCTCTTAAGGTCTGGGGATCCCTAGATAAACTCATCTTT. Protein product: CALKVWGSLDKLIF.